This T cell receptor (beta chain) derives from a study of immune cell composition in non-small cell lung cancer. Genomic DNA came from frozen unsorted single-cell suspensions. Only in-frame clones appear in the TCRdb table, and some are missing; sequencing was by immunoSEQ multiplex PCR. The sample consists of roughly 3,100 clones, approximately 85% of them appearing once. Study-level points and caveats: Clones >0.5% enriched in tumour were rarer in adenocarcinoma (roughly 35%) than squamous (about 80%). Lung adenocarcinomas had lower top 10 clone scores and clonality than squamous tumours. Dominant in vivo tumour-associated clones were not shown to share tumour-reactive sequences.

This clone has only one observation. Its cognate antigen is unknown. Specimen: lung tumor tissue. The sequence was collected from a human donor with non-small cell lung cancer.

The CDR3 protein is CAWTSGSNNEQFF. Written as DNA, the CDR3 is TGTGCCTGGACCAGCGGGAGCAACAATGAGCAGTTCTTC. The chain employs TRBV30 and TRBJ2-1, with 8 bases that match TRBD2. Looked up from germline, CDR1 is GTSNPN and CDR2 is SVGIG (reference sequence). V dropped 4 bases and J dropped 5; count of bases not matched to a gene: 4. The CDR3 extends over 13 amino acids.